Following are 13 T cell receptor beta chains from one sample sequenced in a study of Ad26.COV2.S vaccination and SARS-CoV-2 variants. Treatment indicated: some 20 received Ad26.COV2.S at low or high dose, single or two shots; about 5 received placebo; per-sample allocation not given. The study sampled participants on day 63 after the first vaccine or placebo injection. The method was immunoSEQ multiplex PCR; TCRdb's version includes in-frame clones alone and lacks a portion of them. The sample includes hundreds of thousands of clones, around 89% of them seen just once. This specimen consisted of peripheral blood, obtained in a trial of Ad26.COV2.S vaccine versus placebo. The receptors originated from a person between 18 and 59 years old who received the Ad26.COV2.S COVID-19 vaccine or a placebo.

The J gene is TRBJ2-1, the V gene TRBV5-1; 8 bases are shared with TRBD2. After removal of 1 base from V and 4 bases from J, the junction contained 4 bases not matched to a gene. Germline values: CDR1 SGHRS, CDR2 YFSETQ. The CDR3 spans 15 residues. CDR3 loop: CASSLFRGGYNEQFF. CDR3 in DNA: TGCGCCAGCAGCTTGTTCCGCGGGGGGTACAATGAGCAGTTCTTC.

In nucleotides, the CDR3 is TGTGCCAGCAGCCCTGGGGGGGGGTCAAACCCCTCTGGAAACACCATATATTTT. It translates to CASSPGGGSNPSGNTIYF. The rearrangement uses TRBV7-3 and TRBJ1-3, with D tentatively TRBD1 (5 bases). Trimming shortened V by 5 bases and J by 0 bases, and 20 bases separated the two germline ends. This CDR3 region has 18 residues. Germline V CDR1 and CDR2: SGHTA, FQGTGA.

This sequence joins TRBV2 and TRBJ2-1, with D possibly being TRBD1 or TRBD2 (5 bases each). The V gene's germline CDR1 is SNHLY and CDR2 FYNNEI. The CDR3 contains 14 residues. The V and J ends lost 8 bases and 7 bases respectively, with 18 bases between them. The CDR3 is CASQEGSKVNEQFF. In DNA form, the CDR3 reads TGTGCCAGCCAAGAGGGGAGTAAGGTGAATGAGCAGTTCTTC.

The rearrangement joins TRBV28 to TRBJ2-2; TRBD2 matches 8 bases. J lost 7 bases, V lost 4 bases, and 11 bases had no gene match. CDR1 is MDHEN and CDR2 is SYDVKM in the germline V gene. This CDR3 region has 16 residues. In nucleotides, the CDR3 is TGTGCCAGCAGTTCACTACTAGCGGAGGTGGGCGGGGAGCTGTTTTTT. This translates into CASSSLLAEVGGELFF.

This clone was seen only once. The rearrangement uses TRBV10-1 and TRBJ2-7, with D perhaps matching TRBD2 (6 bases). Deletions cut 0 bases from V and 10 bases from J, with 19 bases between. Per germline, CDR1 WNHNN and CDR2 SYGVQD (reference sequence). CDR3 length equals 15 residues. Here the CDR3 reads CASSESRSGATLQYF. In nucleotides, the CDR3 is TGCGCCAGCAGTGAGTCTCGGTCGGGAGCAACCCTTCAGTACTTC.

V usage is TRBV28 and J usage is TRBJ1-2, with 7 bases that match TRBD1. Germline V gene lookup returns CDR1 MDHEN and CDR2 SYDVKM. The CDR3 spans 14 residues. V lost 6 bases to trimming and J lost 14 bases; unmatched junction nucleotides: 18. This chain's CDR3 is CASSPNMRGLKNTF. CDR3 DNA: TGTGCCAGCAGCCCTAATATGAGGGGGCTAAAGAATACCTTC.

V is TRBV19 and J is TRBJ2-1; 11 positions match TRBD2. V gave up 3 bases and J gave up 9 bases; unmatched junction bases: 7. CDR1 and CDR2 (germline): LNHDA, SQIVND (reference sequence). CDR3 size: 15 residues. This CDR3 is CASSIKTSGVGEQFF. CDR3 nucleotides: TGTGCCAGTAGTATTAAGACTAGCGGGGTGGGTGAGCAGTTCTTC.

The chain links TRBV7-9 to TRBJ2-7; D possibly corresponds to TRBD1 (6 bases). Trimming removed 1 base at V and 3 bases at J, with 10 bases between. The CDR3 extends over 14 amino acids. Germline V CDR1 and CDR2: SEHNR, FQNEAQ (reference sequence). The CDR3 loop reads CASSLDVRGYEQYF. CDR3 DNA sequence: TGTGCCAGCAGCTTAGACGTCAGGGGCTACGAGCAGTACTTC.

This clone was seen only once. The chain joins TRBV3-1 (or the pseudogene TRBV3-2) to TRBJ2-7; D is undetermined. The CDR3 sequence is 14 residues long. Germline V gene data show CDR1 as LGHDT and CDR2 as YNNKEL (reference sequence). The ends were cut back, 3 bases at V and 0 bases at J, with 9 bases in the middle. CDR3 in DNA: TGTGCCAGCAGCCAGGCGACTGTCTCCTACGAGCAGTACTTC. Translating it yields CASSQATVSYEQYF.

This chain connects TRBV5-1 to TRBJ2-7, with a weak D call TRBD1 (6 bases). This CDR3 comprises 14 residues. Between the trimmed V and J ends, which lost 0 bases and 0 bases, there was a span of 7 bases. Germline CDR1 and CDR2: SGHRS and YFSETQ. This CDR3 is CASSLGRGSYEQYF. The CDR3 DNA follows: TGCGCCAGCAGCTTGGGCAGGGGCTCCTACGAGCAGTACTTC.

This clone was detected once. J is TRBJ2-7 and V is TRBV7-2, with 7 nucleotides matching TRBD2. This CDR3 region has 14 residues. Trimming removed 5 bases from V and 3 bases from J; junction bases left unmatched: 7. Germline loops: CDR1 SGHTA, CDR2 FQGNSA. CDR3 region: CASSLTGGNYEQYF. As DNA, the CDR3 is TGTGCCAGCAGCCTGACGGGAGGAAACTACGAGCAGTACTTC.

This chain links TRBV28 with TRBJ1-6; D gene uncertain. This CDR3 has 17 amino acids. V gave up 6 bases and J gave up 3 bases, with 18 bases separating them. Germline CDR1 and CDR2: MDHEN and SYDVKM. The DNA of the CDR3 is TGTGCCAGCAGGGCCCAACAGCCACACCACTATAATTCACCCCTCCACTTT. This gives the protein CASRAQQPHHYNSPLHF. The whole variable domain, remainder taken from reference TRBV28 and TRBJ1-6, is DVKVTQSSRYLVKRTGEKVFLECVQDMDHENMFWYRQDPGLGLRLIYFSYDVKMKEKGDIPEGYSVSREKKERFSLILESASTNQTSMYLCASRAQQPHHYNSPLHFGNGTRLTVT.

This clone has just a few counts. The J gene is TRBJ2-7, the V gene TRBV6-2 or TRBV6-3; D may be TRBD1 (5 bases). The CDR3 loop spans 17 amino acids. Trimming removed 2 bases at V and 2 bases at J, with 19 bases between. Germline CDR1 is MNHEY and CDR2 is SVGEGT. CDR3 DNA sequence: TGTGCCAGCAGTTACAAATCCTTGGGCAGGGTTACCTACGAGCAGTACTTC. It encodes CASSYKSLGRVTYEQYF.